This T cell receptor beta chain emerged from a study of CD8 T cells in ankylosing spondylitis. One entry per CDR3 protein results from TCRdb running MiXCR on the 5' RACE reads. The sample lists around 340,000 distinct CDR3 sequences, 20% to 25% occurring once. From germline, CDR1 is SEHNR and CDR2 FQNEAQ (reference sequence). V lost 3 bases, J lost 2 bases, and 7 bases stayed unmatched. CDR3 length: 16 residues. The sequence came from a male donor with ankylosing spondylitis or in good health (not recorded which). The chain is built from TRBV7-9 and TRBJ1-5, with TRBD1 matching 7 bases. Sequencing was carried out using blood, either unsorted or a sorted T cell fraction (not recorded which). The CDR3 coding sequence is TGTGCCAGCAGCTTTGCGCAGGGGGGTGGCAATCAGCCCCAGCATTTT. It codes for CASSFAQGGGNQPQHF. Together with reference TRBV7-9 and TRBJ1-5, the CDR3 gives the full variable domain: DTGVSQNPRHKITKRGQNVTFRCDPISEHNRLYWYRQTLGQGPEFLTYFQNEAQLEKSRLLSDRFSAERPKGSFSTLEIQRTEQGDSAMYLCASSFAQGGGNQPQHFGDGTRLSIL.